These 17 T cell receptor beta chains came from one sample sequenced in a study of cytomegalovirus exposure and HLA in healthy donors. The PCR contained 60 Vbeta and 13 Jbeta primers. Sequencing used immunoSEQ multiplex PCR; TCRdb keeps in-frame clones, though not all of them. This sample has about 160,000 clones, with roughly 83% found just once. Sequenced sample: PBMCs. These receptors were taken from a man aged 30 to 39 in good health and CMV-seronegative.

The chain carries TRBV10-3 and TRBJ2-2, with D perhaps matching TRBD1 (5 bases). The CDR3 has 12 residues. The V gene lost 5 bases and the J gene lost 6 bases, with 7 bases spanning the gap. CDR1 and CDR2 (germline): ENHRY, SYGVKD. CDR3 coding DNA: TGTGCCATCAGTAAGGGGTCCGGGGAGCTGTTTTTT. This codes for CAISKGSGELFF.

The rearrangement joins TRBV6-4 to TRBJ2-2; D gene unclear. The CDR3 contains 14 residues. Germline CDR1 MRHNA, CDR2 SNTAGT. The V end lost 2 bases, the J end lost 3 bases, and 7 bases lay between the germline ends. Here the CDR3 DNA reads TGTGCCAGCAGTGACGGAGTGGACACCGGGGAGCTGTTTTTT. It translates to CASSDGVDTGELFF.

The rearrangement uses TRBV6-5 and TRBJ2-7; 7 bases map to TRBD2. Germline assignment: CDR1 MNHEY and CDR2 SVGAGI. J lost 0 bases, V lost 6 bases, and 2 bases had no gene match. The CDR3 extends over 13 amino acids. This chain's CDR3 is CASRREFSYEQYF. Here the CDR3 DNA reads TGTGCCAGCAGGCGGGAGTTCTCCTACGAGCAGTACTTC.

The count of this clone is one. The genes are TRBV9 and TRBJ2-1, with 11 bases that match TRBD2. CDR1 is SGDLS and CDR2 is YYNGEE in the germline V gene. The CDR3 has 16 amino acids. With V trimmed by 0 bases and J by 7 bases, 6 bases remained unmatched. The CDR3 region is CASSVAGTSGLNEQFF. In DNA, the CDR3 is TGTGCCAGCAGCGTAGCTGGGACTAGCGGACTGAATGAGCAGTTCTTC.

CDR3 DNA: TGTGCCAGTAGTCCCATACACGGGTACGAGCAGTACTTC. It is translated as CASSPIHGYEQYF. The chain combines TRBV19 with TRBJ2-7; D not certain. V lost 5 bases and J lost 4, with 12 bases in between. Looked up from germline, CDR1 is LNHDA and CDR2 is SQIVND (reference sequence). This CDR3 has 13 residues.

The V and J genes are TRBV6-5 and TRBJ2-5; tentative D call: TRBD1 (5 bases). With the DNA end fitting TRBJ2-7 better, the J assignment may be wrong. This CDR3 comprises 13 residues. Germline CDR1 is MNHEY and CDR2 is SVGAGI. This CDR3 is CASSTGPIYEQYF. The DNA of the CDR3 is TGTGCCAGCAGTACAGGACCAATCTACGAGCAGTACTTC.

The CDR3 DNA reads as TGTGCCAGCAGCTTTGGCAGCAGGCAAAATTCACCCCTCCACTTT. It encodes CASSFGSRQNSPLHF. The chain employs TRBV11-2 and TRBJ1-6; no clear D. CDR1 is SGHAT and CDR2 is FQNNGV in the germline V gene. This CDR3 is built from 15 residues. V lost 3 bases, J lost 7 bases, and 13 bases lay in between.

V and J are TRBV19 and TRBJ1-5; a weak D match, TRBD1 (5 bases). CDR3 size: 13 residues. V gave up 3 bases and J gave up 7 bases, with 10 bases separating them. Germline CDR1 and CDR2: LNHDA and SQIVND (reference sequence). The chain's CDR3 is CASSIRVGQPQHF. CDR3 DNA: TGTGCCAGTAGTATCAGGGTAGGGCAGCCCCAGCATTTT. The full variable domain, in which reference TRBV19 and TRBJ1-5 provide the parts outside the CDR3, is DGGITQSPKYLFRKEGQNVTLSCEQNLNHDAMYWYRQDPGQGLRLIYYSQIVNDFQKGDIAEGYSVSREKKESFPLTVTSAQKNPTAFYLCASSIRVGQPQHFGDGTRLSIL.

This clone was seen just once. The rearrangement uses TRBV29-1 and TRBJ1-4; possible D gene TRBD1, 5 bases. CDR3 length: 15 amino acids. V gave up 2 bases and J gave up 3 bases, with 13 bases separating them. Germline assignment: CDR1 SQVTM and CDR2 ANQGSEA. In DNA form, the CDR3 reads TGCAGCGTTGAAAGGTTGGAGACAGCTAATGAAAAACTGTTTTTT. It yields the protein CSVERLETANEKLFF.

The chain joins TRBV7-8 to TRBJ1-2; 9 positions match TRBD1. The CDR3 loop spans 14 amino acids. V shed 3 bases and J 6 bases; nucleotides not matched to a gene: 5. Germline V gene data show CDR1 as SGHVS and CDR2 as FQNEAQ. The CDR3: CASSLPGQGDGYTF. CDR3 DNA: TGTGCCAGCAGCTTGCCGGGACAGGGCGATGGCTACACCTTC.

The chain employs TRBV5-4 and TRBJ1-3; D not resolved. From germline, CDR1 is SGHNT and CDR2 YYREEE (reference sequence). Deletions cut 2 bases from V and 0 bases from J, with 15 bases between. CDR3 size: 17 residues. DNA of the CDR3: TGTGCCAGCAGCTTTAATTTCGCAGACTCCTCTGGAAACACCATATATTTT. Protein sequence: CASSFNFADSSGNTIYF.

The chain carries TRBV5-1 and TRBJ2-3, with D perhaps TRBD2 (6 bases). Germline V gene data show CDR1 as SGHRS and CDR2 as YFSETQ. The CDR3 is made up of 15 amino acids. The V end lost 3 bases, the J end lost 2 bases, and 13 bases lay between the germline ends. The CDR3 region is CASSSELAYTDTQYF. In DNA form, the CDR3 reads TGCGCCAGCAGCTCCGAACTAGCCTACACAGATACGCAGTATTTT.

This clone was detected a few times. The chain employs TRBV6-5 and TRBJ2-2, with TRBD2 matching 13 bases. V was clipped by 8 bases and J by 7 bases; unmatched bases: 7. The CDR3 length is 15 residues. Germline assignment: CDR1 MNHEY and CDR2 SVGAGI. The CDR3 sequence: CASRTSGGANGELFF. The CDR3 DNA reads TGTGCCAGCCGCACTAGCGGGGGGGCCAACGGGGAGCTGTTTTTT.

The chain joins TRBV6-5 to TRBJ1-1; possibly TRBD1 for D (5 bases). This CDR3 region has 13 residues. The germline gives CDR1 MNHEY, CDR2 SVGAGI. The germline V and J ends were trimmed by 5 bases and 5 bases, with 12 bases remaining between them. The chain's CDR3 is CASSERRGTEAFF. The CDR3 DNA is TGTGCCAGCAGTGAAAGACGGGGGACTGAAGCTTTCTTT.

A remark on this clone: Given the absence of the conserved phenylalanine or tryptophan at the CDR3 end, a read error is likely. The V and J genes are TRBV7-3 and TRBJ2-3; TRBD2 matches 7 bases. Germline lookup yields CDR1 SGHTA and CDR2 FQGTGA. The CDR3 contains 14 residues. The ends lost 5 bases at V and 11 bases at J; junction bases unmatched: 13. DNA for the CDR3: TGTGCCAGCAGCCCAGAGGGAGGGCCCGTTGGGCAGTATCTT. Amino acid sequence: CASSPEGGPVGQYL.

The genes are TRBV6-5 and TRBJ2-1, with TRBD2 identical over 7 bases. This CDR3 spans 15 amino acids. The V and J ends lost 7 bases and 6 bases, in that order; junction bases with no gene match: 12. The germline V gene has CDR1 MNHEY and CDR2 SVGAGI. Here the CDR3 DNA reads TGTGCCAGCACCGATAGACTAGCTTCCGGCAATGAGCAGTTCTTC. It translates to CASTDRLASGNEQFF.

The CDR3 sequence is CAISPLNSGNIQYF. The CDR3 DNA sequence: TGTGCCATCAGCCCGCTGAACTCAGGAAACATTCAGTACTTC. The chain combines TRBV10-3 with TRBJ2-4, with D hard to call. V was clipped by 6 bases and J by 6 bases, with 15 bases between them. The CDR3 is 14 residues long. CDR1 and CDR2 from the germline V gene are ENHRY and SYGVKD.